Following are 3 T cell receptor beta chains from one sample sequenced in a study of beta chain features in type 1 diabetes. Sequencing targeted expressed TCRB transcripts, as all isolated RNA had been reverse transcribed. The table came from immunoSEQ multiplex PCR; TCRdb's copy has only in-frame clones and leaves some out. The sample yields more than 350,000 clones, around 10% seen once. Input material: naive CD4+ T cells from blood. These receptor sequences come from a woman under 30 in good health.

V and J are TRBV4-3 and TRBJ1-2, with D possibly TRBD1 on 6 matching bases. Germline CDR1 LGHNA, CDR2 YSLEER. This CDR3 contains 12 residues. Trimming shortened V by 4 bases and J by 7 bases, and 10 bases separated the two germline ends. CDR3 amino acids: CASSLNRAGYTF. CDR3 nucleotides: TGCGCCAGCAGCCTCAACAGGGCTGGCTACACCTTC.

This clone turned up a few times. This chain links TRBV9 with TRBJ2-3; no clear D. Trimming pared 3 bases from V and 2 bases from J, leaving 10 bases between. From germline, CDR1 is SGDLS and CDR2 YYNGEE. This CDR3 region has 14 residues. Here the CDR3 reads CASSGPMVTDTQYF. The CDR3 coding sequence is TGTGCCAGCAGCGGACCGATGGTCACAGATACGCAGTATTTT.

In nucleotides, the CDR3 is TGTGCCAGCAGTAGCGGCGACAGAAACTACGAGCAGTACTTC. Protein: CASSSGDRNYEQYF. V usage is TRBV6-5 and J usage is TRBJ2-7; tentatively, D is TRBD1 or TRBD2 (5 bases each). This CDR3 spans 14 amino acids. V was clipped by 5 bases and J by 3 bases, with 14 bases between them. CDR1 is MNHEY, CDR2 SVGAGI, per germline.